A single sample gave rise to the 31 T cell receptor beta chains below, sequenced in a study of T cell repertoires in cytomegalovirus infection. TCRdb processed the reads anew with MiXCR; each CDR3 protein has one entry. In the table there are fewer than 1,000,000 distinct CDR3 sequences, around 31% of which are singletons. The antigens for these receptors are not known. This material consisted of cultured CD8+ T cells from PBMCs, taken from culture after CMV antigen stimulation. These receptors all stem from a human donor in good health (CMV status not recorded). Some clones in this sample may be carry-over from other donors' samples.

This clonotype was seen just once. The chain joins TRBV29-1 to TRBJ1-1; D unclear. Germline V lookup: CDR1 SQVTM, CDR2 ANQGSEA. V lost 5 bases and J lost 3, with 10 bases in between. CDR3 size: 12 residues. The CDR3 here is CSVSIMDTEAFF. DNA for the CDR3: TGCAGCGTTTCGATCATGGACACTGAAGCTTTCTTT.

The chain combines TRBV4-1 with TRBJ2-7, with 9 bases lining up with TRBD2. The CDR3 length is 16 residues. Germline CDR1 MGHRA, CDR2 YSYEKL. The CDR3 DNA reads as TGCGCCAGCAGCGAAGACGATCGGGGTAGCGGGGGAGTGCAGTACGTC. Encoded protein: CASSEDDRGSGGVQYV.

This clonotype was seen a handful of times. J is TRBJ2-7 and V is TRBV27, with D perhaps matching TRBD1 or TRBD2 (5 bases each). The CDR3 covers 15 residues. V dropped 0 bases and J dropped 1 base, with 10 bases sitting between them. CDR1 is MNHEY and CDR2 is SMNVEV in the germline V gene (reference sequence). DNA for the CDR3: TGTGCCAGCAGTTTATCGGGGGACGTGTCCTACGAGCAGTACTTC. Its protein product is CASSLSGDVSYEQYF.

Many counts were recorded for this clonotype. The chain uses TRBV7-2 and TRBJ2-6; unclear D gene. This CDR3 is built from 15 residues. Germline CDR1 SGHTA, CDR2 FQGNSA. Trimming pared 5 bases from V and 0 bases from J, leaving 8 bases between. CDR3 sequence reads: CASSPNLSGANVLTF. DNA for the CDR3: TGTGCCAGCAGCCCGAACCTCTCTGGGGCCAACGTCCTGACTTTC.

This clonotype was detected ten times or more. This sequence joins TRBV11-1 and TRBJ2-1; 10 bases are a match to TRBD1. The V segment lost 5 bases and the J segment 9 bases; nucleotides outside the gene matches: 13. Germline values: CDR1 SGHAT, CDR2 FQDESV (reference sequence). The length of the CDR3 is 16 residues. CDR3 coding DNA: TGTGCCAGCAGCCCACTCCCCGGGACAGGGGCTTTTGAGCAGTTCTTC. Translated, it gives CASSPLPGTGAFEQFF.

This clonotype has only a few counts. The chain recombines TRBV7-6 with TRBJ1-2; TRBD1 agrees at 7 bases. The CDR3 runs 17 residues. The germline V gene has CDR1 SGHVS and CDR2 FNYEAQ. V shed 5 bases and J 2 bases; nucleotides not matched to a gene: 14. The CDR3 sequence is CASSPKVQGQANYGYTF. CDR3 DNA sequence: TGTGCCAGCAGCCCCAAGGTACAGGGGCAGGCGAACTATGGCTACACCTTC.

The CDR3 sequence is CASSVTGGGSEAFF. CDR3 DNA sequence: TGTGCCAGCAGTGTAACAGGGGGCGGGTCTGAAGCTTTCTTT. The gene calls are TRBV27 and TRBJ1-1; TRBD1 matches 9 bases. Germline values: CDR1 MNHEY, CDR2 SMNVEV (reference sequence). CDR3 length: 14 amino acids. J was trimmed by 6 bases and V by 5 bases; bases with no gene match: 7.

The chain employs TRBV9 and TRBJ2-1; 12 bases fit TRBD2. With 2 bases clipped from V and 5 bases from J, the junction kept 5 bases outside the gene matches. Germline V gene data show CDR1 as SGDLS and CDR2 as YYNGEE. This CDR3 spans 16 amino acids. CDR3 in DNA: TGTGCCAGCAGCGTTAGACTAGCGGGGGCAAACAATGAGCAGTTCTTC. This translates into CASSVRLAGANNEQFF.

The chain employs TRBV20-1 and TRBJ2-1; D perhaps matches TRBD1 (6 bases). The CDR3 totals 14 residues. Germline assignment: CDR1 DFQATT and CDR2 SNEGSKA (reference sequence). The V and J ends lost 5 bases and 2 bases respectively, with 13 bases between them. The CDR3 region has the DNA TGCAGTGCTCTCTTACAGGGAACCTACAATGAGCAGTTCTTC. It encodes CSALLQGTYNEQFF.

This sequence joins TRBV6-5 and TRBJ1-2; a weak D match, TRBD1 (6 bases). Germline V gene data show CDR1 as MNHEY and CDR2 as SVGAGI. V was pared by 5 bases and J by 7 bases, with 14 bases between. The CDR3 has 13 amino acids. The CDR3 region has the DNA TGTGCCAGCAGTACGACAGGCCCAGGTGGCTACACCTTC. It translates to CASSTTGPGGYTF.

This clonotype was detected many times. The chain has TRBV7-6 and TRBJ2-1; D gene unclear. V gave up 4 bases and J gave up 10 bases, with 11 bases separating them. The length of the CDR3 is 12 residues. The V gene's germline CDR1 is SGHVS and CDR2 FNYEAQ. For the CDR3, the DNA is TGTGCCAGCAGCTCCCGTGGCGGAGAGCAGTTCTTC. The encoded protein is CASSSRGGEQFF. Full variable domain (missing parts from reference TRBV7-6 and TRBJ2-1): GAGVSQSPRYKVTKRGQDVALRCDPISGHVSLYWYRQALGQGPEFLTYFNYEAQQDKSGLPNDRFSAERPEGSISTLTIQRTEQRDSAMYRCASSSRGGEQFFGPGTRLTVL.

The V call is TRBV6-8, the J call TRBJ1-2; 8 nucleotides agree with TRBD1. CDR1 MNHGY and CDR2 SAAAGT come from the germline V gene. Trimming removed 8 bases from V and 7 bases from J; junction bases left unmatched: 36. The CDR3 contains 22 residues. The CDR3 is CASYWSPQGAFGFEARSSGYTF. As DNA, the CDR3 is TGTGCCAGCTACTGGTCCCCGCAGGGGGCGTTCGGGTTTGAGGCTCGGTCGAGTGGCTACACCTTC.

The rearrangement joins TRBV27 to TRBJ1-5; D perhaps matches TRBD1 (5 bases). The CDR3 length is 15 residues. The germline gives CDR1 MNHEY, CDR2 SMNVEV (reference sequence). The germline V and J ends were trimmed by 6 bases and 1 base, with 13 bases remaining between them. CDR3 sequence: CASRWGSGSNQPQHF. The CDR3, as DNA: TGTGCCAGCAGGTGGGGCTCAGGCAGCAATCAGCCCCAGCATTTT.

CDR3 sequence (DNA): TGCGCCAGCAGCCAGACCGCGGGAGGGCCCAATGAGCAGTTCTTC. Its protein is CASSQTAGGPNEQFF. The gene calls are TRBV4-1 and TRBJ2-1; 9 bases fit TRBD2. The junction had 6 bases not matched to a gene; V was cut back by 3 bases and J by 6 bases. The CDR3 totals 15 residues. Germline CDR1 and CDR2: MGHRA and YSYEKL.

The chain is built from TRBV12-3 or TRBV12-4 and TRBJ1-2; unclear D gene. CDR3 size: 17 residues. V lost 0 bases, J lost 3 bases, and 17 bases lay in between. The CDR3 sequence is CASSLALGGDSDYGYTF. CDR3 sequence (DNA): TGTGCCAGCAGTTTAGCGCTGGGCGGGGATAGTGACTATGGCTACACCTTC.

This clonotype was observed a few times. The V gene is TRBV10-2, the J gene TRBJ2-7; weak D call: TRBD2 (5 bases). The CDR3 is 10 amino acids. V was trimmed by 4 bases and J by 7 bases, leaving 5 bases between them. The germline gives CDR1 WSHSY, CDR2 SAAADI. The CDR3 here is CASSAGEQYF. CDR3 in DNA: TGCGCCAGCAGTGCGGGAGAGCAGTACTTC.

The chain uses TRBV19 and TRBJ1-2; perhaps TRBD1 as D (5 bases). CDR3 length: 16 amino acids. Germline V lookup: CDR1 LNHDA, CDR2 SQIVND (reference sequence). V lost 4 bases and J 9 bases, leaving 24 bases between the germline ends. CDR3 bases: TGTGCCAGTAGTAGTCAGGGTTTTGAAGCTTCTGGCAGCTACACCTTC. Translating it yields CASSSQGFEASGSYTF.

This clonotype was counted only a few times. This chain uses TRBV24-1 with TRBJ1-1; D gene ambiguous. Germline CDR1 is KGHDR and CDR2 is SFDVKD. The V end was cut by 1 base, the J end by 8 bases, with 10 bases between. This CDR3 has 13 amino acids. The CDR3 spells CATSDFRTAEAFF. As DNA, the CDR3 is TGTGCCACCAGTGATTTCCGGACGGCAGAAGCTTTCTTT.

This clonotype was detected a few times. This chain uses TRBV2 with TRBJ1-1; no clear D. The CDR3 contains 12 residues. Germline V gene sequence: CDR1 SNHLY, CDR2 FYNNEI. Trimming took off 8 bases at V and 1 base at J, with 8 bases between the two ends. The CDR3 region has the DNA TGTGCCAGCCTCAAGGCGAACACTGAAGCTTTCTTT. Translating gives CASLKANTEAFF.

About this clonotype itself: Germline and junction disagree at one end, which may indicate a read error. The chain links TRBV4-3 to TRBJ2-2; D could derive from TRBD1 or TRBD2 (5 bases each). The CDR3 has 14 residues. CDR1 and CDR2 from the germline V gene are LGHNA and YSLEER. CDR3 in amino acids: CANSGFRDTGELFF. The CDR3 nucleotides are TGCGCCAACAGCGGCTTCAGGGACACCGGGGAGCTGTTTTTT.

This clonotype was observed at least ten times. V is TRBV7-8 and J is TRBJ2-5; D is unclear. Deletions cut 3 bases from V and 2 bases from J, with 13 bases between. This CDR3 spans 15 amino acids. The germline V gene encodes CDR1 SGHVS and CDR2 FQNEAQ. The CDR3 DNA reads as TGTGCCAGCAGCTTTCTTCAGCCGGAACAAGAGACCCAGTACTTC. Protein sequence: CASSFLQPEQETQYF. The variable domain in full, completed from reference TRBV7-8 and TRBJ2-5, reads GAGVSQSPRYKVAKRGQDVALRCDPISGHVSLFWYQQALGQGPEFLTYFQNEAQLDKSGLPSDRFFAERPEGSVSTLKIQRTQQEDSAVYLCASSFLQPEQETQYFGPGTRLLVL.

The table lists this clonotype with a few counts. The V and J genes are TRBV6-5 and TRBJ2-1; D may correspond to TRBD1 or TRBD2 (6 bases each). Trimming left V 0 bases short and J 8 bases short, with 20 bases between. The CDR3 is 17 amino acids. Germline-derived CDR1 and CDR2 are MNHEY and SVGAGI. The CDR3 protein is CASSYSKAGGHGDEQFF. The CDR3 DNA reads as TGTGCCAGCAGTTACTCGAAGGCCGGGGGACATGGGGATGAGCAGTTCTTC.

V is TRBV6-8 and J is TRBJ2-1; D assignment may be TRBD1 or TRBD2 (5 bases each). CDR1 and CDR2 from the germline V gene are MNHGY and SAAAGT. This CDR3 comprises 15 residues. Trimming left V 0 bases short and J 7 bases short, with 13 bases between. CDR3 DNA: TGTGCCAGCAGTTACTCATGGCAGGGAGAGAATGAGCAGTTCTTC. This translates into CASSYSWQGENEQFF.

The rearrangement uses TRBV7-9 and TRBJ2-3; weak D call: TRBD2 (5 bases). V lost 5 bases to trimming and J lost 2 bases, with 14 bases between them. The CDR3 totals 15 residues. The germline CDR1 and CDR2 sequences are SEHNR and FQNEAQ (reference sequence). The CDR3 sequence: CASSPRGAATDTQYF. For the CDR3, the DNA is TGTGCCAGCAGCCCCCGGGGAGCGGCCACAGATACGCAGTATTTT.

This chain links TRBV7-4 with TRBJ2-3, with D uncertain. The CDR3 totals 17 residues. Germline V gene data show CDR1 as SGHVT and CDR2 as SQSDAQ. V lost 7 bases and J 0 bases, leaving 20 bases between the germline ends. CDR3 protein: CASTKNRHRLSTDTQYF. The CDR3 DNA sequence: TGTGCCAGCACCAAAAATAGACACCGGCTAAGCACAGATACGCAGTATTTT.

This clonotype showed up just a few times. The V gene is TRBV7-9, the J gene TRBJ2-2; D gene ambiguous. The CDR3 has 15 amino acids. Trimming pared 5 bases from V and 6 bases from J, leaving 16 bases between. Germline loops: CDR1 SEHNR, CDR2 FQNEAQ (reference sequence). CDR3 in amino acids: CASSAPQDRPGELFF. In nucleotides, the CDR3 is TGTGCCAGCAGCGCCCCCCAGGATCGTCCCGGGGAGCTGTTTTTT.

The chain employs TRBV4-1 and TRBJ2-3; maybe TRBD1 (5 bases). Trimming stripped 4 bases from V and 6 bases from J, with 20 bases between. CDR3 length: 16 amino acids. CDR1 is MGHRA, CDR2 YSYEKL, per germline. As DNA, the CDR3 is TGCGCCAGCAGCCCCCTAACAGGCCCCGGCGAGGATACGCAGTATTTT. This encodes CASSPLTGPGEDTQYF.

Remarks on this clonotype: This may arise from a read error, as a much more abundant clone is one base away. This rearrangement joins TRBV12-3 or TRBV12-4 to TRBJ1-2, with TRBD1 matching over 7 bases. V was pared by 8 bases and J by 6 bases, with 9 bases of the junction left unmatched. The CDR3 is 13 amino acids. For the CDR3, the DNA is TGTGCCAGCGGTGCAACAGGGGAGAATGGCTACACCTTC. The encoded protein is CASGATGENGYTF.

This clonotype was detected many times. At one end the junction does not follow the germline gene, possibly because of a read error. The V call is TRBV7-7, the J call TRBJ2-5; no clear D gene. This CDR3 comprises 13 residues. Per germline, CDR1 SSHAT and CDR2 FNYEAQ (reference sequence). Here the CDR3 reads CASSPVVQETQYF. The CDR3 nucleotides read TGTGCTAGCAGCCCAGTCGTCCAAGAGACCCAGTACTTC.

Many counts were recorded for this clonotype. V usage is TRBV7-2 and J usage is TRBJ1-2, with D unresolved. Trimming cost V 1 base and J 2 bases, with 11 bases left between them. Germline CDR1 and CDR2: SGHTA and FQGNSA. The CDR3 loop spans 15 amino acids. CDR3 DNA: TGTGCCAGCAGCTTAGATACAGAGACCAACTATGGCTACACCTTC. Amino acids: CASSLDTETNYGYTF.

This clonotype was recorded many times. CDR3 in DNA: TGTGCCAGCAGGCTCGGGACTAGCGGGCGAGGCGGTACGCAGTATTTT. It translates to CASRLGTSGRGGTQYF. This chain links TRBV7-2 with TRBJ2-3; 12 bases are a match to TRBD2. The CDR3 length is 16 residues. Germline lookup yields CDR1 SGHTA and CDR2 FQGNSA. Trimming at V came to 6 bases and at J to 8 bases, leaving 12 bases not matched to a gene.